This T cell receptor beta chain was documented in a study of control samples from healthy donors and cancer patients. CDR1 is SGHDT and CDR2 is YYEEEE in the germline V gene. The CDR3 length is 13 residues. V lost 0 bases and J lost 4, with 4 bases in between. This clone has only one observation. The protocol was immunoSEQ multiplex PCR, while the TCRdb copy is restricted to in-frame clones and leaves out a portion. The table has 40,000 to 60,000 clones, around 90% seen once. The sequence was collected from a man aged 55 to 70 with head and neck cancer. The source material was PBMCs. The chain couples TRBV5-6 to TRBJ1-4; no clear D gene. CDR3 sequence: CASSLVGNEKLFF. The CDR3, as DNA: TGTGCCAGCAGCTTGGTCGGTAATGAAAAACTGTTTTTT. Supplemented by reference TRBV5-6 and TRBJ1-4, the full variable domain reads DAGVTQSPTHLIKTRGQQVTLRCSPKSGHDTVSWYQQALGQGPQFIFQYYEEEERQRGNFPDRFSGHQFPNYSSELNVNALLLGDSALYLCASSLVGNEKLFFGSGTQLSVL.